This TCR beta chain is from a study of cytomegalovirus exposure and HLA in healthy donors. In this sample, this clone turned up a few times. The primer mix had 60 Vbeta and 13 Jbeta primers. Only in-frame clones appear in the TCRdb table, and some are missing; sequencing was by immunoSEQ multiplex PCR. This sample has some 85,000 clones; approximately 83% occur once, and the top ten carry 3% to 3.5%. Deletions cut 5 bases from V and 0 bases from J, with 11 bases between. Germline assignment: CDR1 SEHNR and CDR2 FQNEAQ (reference sequence). The CDR3 length is 14 residues. This sequence was found in a man aged 35-49 years in good health and CMV-seronegative. Sequenced: PBMCs. The gene calls are TRBV7-9 and TRBJ2-7; perhaps TRBD1 as D (6 bases). CDR3 amino acids: CASSERTASYEQYF. Written as DNA, the CDR3 is TGTGCCAGCAGCGAACGGACAGCCTCCTACGAGCAGTACTTC. Variable domain in full (rest from reference TRBV7-9 and TRBJ2-7): DTGVSQNPRHKITKRGQNVTFRCDPISEHNRLYWYRQTLGQGPEFLTYFQNEAQLEKSRLLSDRFSAERPKGSFSTLEIQRTEQGDSAMYLCASSERTASYEQYFGPGTRLTVT.